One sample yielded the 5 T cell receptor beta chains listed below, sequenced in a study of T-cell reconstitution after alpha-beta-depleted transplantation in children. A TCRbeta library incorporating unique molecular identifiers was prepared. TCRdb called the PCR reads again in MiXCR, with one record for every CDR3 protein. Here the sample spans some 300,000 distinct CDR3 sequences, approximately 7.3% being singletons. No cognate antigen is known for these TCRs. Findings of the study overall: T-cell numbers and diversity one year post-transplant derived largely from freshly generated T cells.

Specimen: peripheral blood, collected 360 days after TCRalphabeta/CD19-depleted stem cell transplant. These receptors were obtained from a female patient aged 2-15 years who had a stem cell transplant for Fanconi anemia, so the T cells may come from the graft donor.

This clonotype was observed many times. CDR3 loop: CSAQGGSDTQYF. CDR3 DNA sequence: TGCAGCGCCCAGGGGGGATCAGATACGCAGTATTTT. V is TRBV29-1 and J is TRBJ2-3; tentatively, D is TRBD1 (7 bases). Germline V gene lookup returns CDR1 SQVTM and CDR2 ANQGSEA. This CDR3 is built from 12 residues. Trimming pared 7 bases from V and 4 bases from J, leaving 12 bases between.

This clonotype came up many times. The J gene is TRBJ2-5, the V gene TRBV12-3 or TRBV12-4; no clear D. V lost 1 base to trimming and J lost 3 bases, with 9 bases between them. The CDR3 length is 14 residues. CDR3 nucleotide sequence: TGTGCCAGCAGTTTAGTGTCAGTGGAAGAGACCCAGTACTTC. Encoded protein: CASSLVSVEETQYF.

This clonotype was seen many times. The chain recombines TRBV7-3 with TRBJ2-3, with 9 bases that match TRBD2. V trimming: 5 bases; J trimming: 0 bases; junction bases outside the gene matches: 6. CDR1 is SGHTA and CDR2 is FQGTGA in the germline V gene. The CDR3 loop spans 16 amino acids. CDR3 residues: CASSELAGASTDTQYF. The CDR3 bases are TGTGCCAGCAGCGAGTTAGCGGGAGCCAGCACAGATACGCAGTATTTT.

CDR3 region: CASSKSGGATDTQYF. The CDR3 coding sequence is TGTGCCAGCAGTAAAAGCGGGGGGGCAACAGATACGCAGTATTTT. The genes are TRBV6-1 and TRBJ2-3; 10 bases fit TRBD2. There are 15 residues in the CDR3. Per the germline V gene, CDR1 is MNHNS and CDR2 is SASEGT. The junction had 5 bases not matched to a gene; V was cut back by 5 bases and J by 3 bases.

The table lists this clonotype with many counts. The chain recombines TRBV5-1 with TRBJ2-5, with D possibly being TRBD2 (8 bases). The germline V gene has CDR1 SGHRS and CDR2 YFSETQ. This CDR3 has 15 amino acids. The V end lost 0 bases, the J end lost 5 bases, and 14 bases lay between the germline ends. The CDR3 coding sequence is TGCGCCAGCAGCTTGGCGGTAGCGGGACAGGAGACCCAGTACTTC. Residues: CASSLAVAGQETQYF.